Detailed here is one TCR beta chain. Its antigen remains unknown. The V and J ends lost 2 bases and 1 base, in that order; junction bases with no gene match: 18. The CDR3 is 20 amino acids. Germline V gene sequence: CDR1 GTSNPN, CDR2 SVGIG (reference sequence). This specimen belongs to a study of T cell responses to AZD1222 COVID-19 vaccine. At the level of the study: Combined were second doses at about 4 or about 12 weeks.

Study conclusions and caveats: Mostly white British, mostly female donors; authors suggested clonal diversity may be underestimated. Nearly half of spike-specific TCRs reportedly target variant regions that are unmutated in the B.1.351 and B.1.1.7 variants. The study identified only six AZD1222 recipients as seropositive at baseline.

Clones were read by immunoSEQ multiplex PCR, and TCRdb kept only the in-frame ones, dropping some. Found here are approximately 130,000 clones, approximately 93% of them singletons; the top ten hold about 0.91%. Sample: peripheral blood, taken on day 0 of AZD1222 vaccination. The source of this sequence is an adult in good health. This chain links TRBV30 with TRBJ1-1; 11 nucleotides align to TRBD1. The CDR3 sequence is CAWSPTSGTGGVFKNTEAFF. The CDR3 coding sequence is TGTGCCTGGAGTCCAACCTCCGGGACAGGGGGTGTATTTAAGAACACTGAAGCTTTCTTT. The complete variable domain, with remaining parts taken from reference TRBV30 and TRBJ1-1, reads SQTIHQWPATLVQPVGSPLSLECTVEGTSNPNLYWYRQAAGRGLQLLFYSVGIGQISSEVPQNLSASRPQDRQFILSSKKLLLSDSGFYLCAWSPTSGTGGVFKNTEAFFGQGTRLTVV.